This T cell receptor beta chain was captured in a study of cytotoxic CD8 clonotypes in ibrutinib-treated CLL. The trim removed 5 bases at V and 7 bases at J, leaving 7 bases unmatched. Germline V gene lookup returns CDR1 SGHTA and CDR2 FQGNSA. This CDR3 is 14 amino acids long. Sequencing used immunoSEQ multiplex PCR; TCRdb keeps in-frame clones, though not all of them. The sample holds 30,000 to 40,000 clones, about 50% seen once. This TCR derives from a human donor with chronic lymphocytic leukemia. This specimen was PBMCs, taken before ibrutinib treatment. The chain links TRBV7-2 to TRBJ1-4; 7 nucleotides agree with TRBD1. The CDR3 sequence is CASSPGQWGEKLFF. The CDR3 nucleotides are TGTGCCAGCAGCCCGGGACAGTGGGGTGAAAAACTGTTTTTT.